Reported below is one TCR beta chain. This sample was included in a study of blood T cell repertoires in COVID-19. At the level of the study: Whether acute or convalescent, the COVID-19 samples came from the United States, Italy and Spain. Sources were T cells, B-cell-depleted T cells, or PBMCs; the material itself was cDNA or gDNA.

Under the authors' procedure: The assay estimated nucleated cells by amplifying reference gene primers. Assay used: immunoSEQ multiplex PCR; TCRdb lists only in-frame clones, some missing. That table is the source of V, J and clone size, and D and trimming were worked out from the DNA. In the table there are hundreds of thousands of clones, 88% of which are singletons. Germline trimming cut 2 bases from V and 2 bases from J; bases unmatched to any gene: 6. This CDR3 contains 16 residues. Germline CDR1 SGHVS, CDR2 FNYEAQ. The sample was peripheral blood. The rearrangement links TRBV7-6 to TRBJ2-3; 8 bases agree with TRBD2. The clonotype comes from an elderly man with acute or convalescent COVID-19. CDR3 sequence reads: CASSLLAGGITDTQYF. The CDR3 DNA follows: TGTGCCAGCAGCTTATTGGCGGGGGGCATCACAGATACGCAGTATTTT.